The 22 T cell receptor beta chains given below trace back to one sample, sequenced in a study of Ad26.COV2.S vaccination and SARS-CoV-2 variants. The sample's treatment: around 19 received Ad26.COV2.S at low or high dose, single or two shots; several received placebo; per-sample allocation not given. On day 63 after the first injection, vaccine and placebo recipients gave samples. Clones were sequenced by immunoSEQ multiplex PCR, and TCRdb holds only the in-frame ones, with some missing. This sample yields about 250,000 clones, of which roughly nine tenths are seen a single time; less than 3.5% belongs to the top ten. This material consisted of peripheral blood, taken in a trial of Ad26.COV2.S vaccine versus placebo. The receptors stem from a person aged 18-65 years who received the Ad26.COV2.S COVID-19 vaccine or a placebo.

In its sample, this clone was seen once. This sequence joins TRBV30 and TRBJ1-6, with 11 bases identical to TRBD1. Unmatched junction bases numbered 5, after V lost 4 bases and J lost 9 bases. The germline CDR1 and CDR2 sequences are GTSNPN and SVGIG (reference sequence). The CDR3 covers 14 residues. The CDR3 here is CAWTGQGERSPLHF. The CDR3, as DNA: TGTGCCTGGACGGGACAGGGGGAACGTTCACCCCTCCACTTT.

The V call is TRBV19, the J call TRBJ2-7; 8 nucleotides match TRBD1. J gave up 5 bases and V 8 bases, and 8 bases lay outside the gene matches. Per the germline V gene, CDR1 is LNHDA and CDR2 is SQIVND (reference sequence). The CDR3 covers 13 residues. This chain's CDR3 is CASSRQGRDEQYF. CDR3 bases: TGTGCCAGTTCTAGACAGGGGAGAGACGAGCAGTACTTC.

The rearrangement links TRBV25-1 to TRBJ1-5; 8 positions match TRBD1. CDR3 length equals 16 residues. V gave up 3 bases and J gave up 1 base; unmatched junction bases: 5. Germline assignment: CDR1 MGHDK and CDR2 SYGVNS. As DNA, the CDR3 is TGTGCCAGCAGTGACCGGACAGGGCTGAGCAATCAGCCCCAGCATTTT. This codes for CASSDRTGLSNQPQHF.

The genes are TRBV2 and TRBJ2-2; D may be TRBD1 (6 bases). Per germline, CDR1 SNHLY and CDR2 FYNNEI. This CDR3 comprises 14 residues. With 5 bases removed from V and 5 bases from J, the gap between germline ends came to 12 bases. CDR3 DNA sequence: TGTGCCAGCAGTTACAGGGTCGGGACCGGGGAGCTGTTTTTT. Protein sequence: CASSYRVGTGELFF.

The genes are TRBV29-1 and TRBJ1-1; weak D call: TRBD1 (6 bases). V was clipped by 6 bases and J by 3 bases, with 14 bases between them. Germline V gene data show CDR1 as SQVTM and CDR2 as ANQGSEA. This CDR3 has 13 amino acids. The CDR3 is CSVGDTWDTEAFF. The CDR3 DNA is TGCAGCGTGGGGGACACCTGGGACACTGAAGCTTTCTTT.

This rearrangement joins TRBV7-2 to TRBJ2-2; 7 nucleotides line up with TRBD1. This CDR3 is 16 amino acids long. The V and J ends lost 5 bases and 5 bases, in that order; junction bases with no gene match: 11. Germline CDR1 reads SGHTA; CDR2 reads FQGNSA. The CDR3 DNA reads TGTGCCAGCAGCGCCAAGACAGGGATTCGAACCGGGGAGCTGTTTTTT. It specifies CASSAKTGIRTGELFF.

The chain combines TRBV29-1 with TRBJ2-5; 8 bases line up with TRBD1. This CDR3 has 12 residues. J was trimmed by 8 bases and V by 5 bases; bases with no gene match: 7. CDR1 SQVTM and CDR2 ANQGSEA come from the germline V gene. Written as DNA, the CDR3 is TGCAGCGTTCTACAGGGGGGAGATACCCAGTACTTC. Translated: CSVLQGGDTQYF.

This chain uses TRBV7-2 with TRBJ1-5, with no clear D. The CDR3 has 14 amino acids. With 3 bases removed from V and 6 bases from J, the gap between germline ends came to 12 bases. Germline V gives CDR1 SGHTA, CDR2 FQGNSA. CDR3 in amino acids: CASSFMGAGQPQHF. The CDR3 DNA reads TGTGCCAGCAGCTTCATGGGAGCGGGTCAGCCCCAGCATTTT.

CDR3 protein: CSARDHEQFF. In DNA, the CDR3 is TGCAGTGCTAGAGATCATGAGCAGTTCTTC. The chain joins TRBV20-1 to TRBJ2-1; D is uncertain. V was pared by 0 bases and J by 8 bases, with 2 bases between. The germline V gene encodes CDR1 DFQATT and CDR2 SNEGSKA (reference sequence). This CDR3 region has 10 residues.

The gene calls are TRBV28 and TRBJ2-1; D gene unclear. CDR1 and CDR2 (germline): MDHEN, SYDVKM. The CDR3 contains 16 residues. Trimming cost V 2 bases and J 0 bases, with 11 bases left between them. In DNA, the CDR3 is TGTGCCAGCAGTTTAGTGGGGTCTCGCTCCTACAATGAGCAGTTCTTC. Its translation: CASSLVGSRSYNEQFF. The complete variable domain, with remaining parts taken from reference TRBV28 and TRBJ2-1, reads DVKVTQSSRYLVKRTGEKVFLECVQDMDHENMFWYRQDPGLGLRLIYFSYDVKMKEKGDIPEGYSVSREKKERFSLILESASTNQTSMYLCASSLVGSRSYNEQFFGPGTRLTVL.

This clone was found many times. This rearrangement joins TRBV19 to TRBJ2-7, with TRBD2 as a possible D gene (5 bases). The germline CDR1 and CDR2 sequences are LNHDA and SQIVND (reference sequence). The CDR3 runs to 16 residues. Trimming took off 0 bases at V and 2 bases at J, with 14 bases between the two ends. The CDR3 DNA reads TGTGCCAGTAGTATAGATCTAGCAGCTGGGGCCTACGAGCAGTACTTC. This gives the protein CASSIDLAAGAYEQYF.

The J gene is TRBJ2-2, the V gene TRBV18, with D tentatively TRBD2 (5 bases). The CDR3 is 15 residues long. V was pared by 2 bases and J by 1 base, with 8 bases between. Per germline, CDR1 KGHSH and CDR2 LQKENI. The CDR3 DNA is TGTGCCAGCTCACCAGACGGGGTGAACACCGGGGAGCTGTTTTTT. It encodes CASSPDGVNTGELFF.

This chain joins TRBV6-6 and TRBJ1-2; no clear D. V lost 7 bases and J 8 bases, leaving 17 bases between the germline ends. The V gene's germline CDR1 is MNHNY and CDR2 SVGAGI (reference sequence). The CDR3 has 13 residues. In nucleotides, the CDR3 is TGTGCCAGCACCCAACGGCAGGCGGAGGGCTACACCTTC. Protein: CASTQRQAEGYTF.

The V and J genes are TRBV4-3 and TRBJ2-1; 10 nucleotides line up with TRBD2. Germline values: CDR1 LGHNA, CDR2 YSLEER. Losses at the gene ends were 11 bases for V and 8 bases for J; bases not matched to a gene: 9. CDR3 size: 13 residues. The chain's CDR3 is CADKREGNDEQFF. The CDR3 nucleotides read TGCGCCGACAAGCGGGAGGGAAATGATGAGCAGTTCTTC.

This chain connects TRBV6-2 or TRBV6-3 to TRBJ1-5; TRBD1 aligns across 12 bases. With V trimmed by 5 bases and J by 0 bases, 5 bases remained unmatched. The V gene's germline CDR1 is MNHEY and CDR2 SVGEGT. This CDR3 spans 17 amino acids. CDR3 residues: CASSGTGGTYSNQPQHF. DNA for the CDR3: TGTGCCAGCAGTGGGACAGGGGGCACGTATAGCAATCAGCCCCAGCATTTT.

The rearrangement uses TRBV21-1 and TRBJ1-5; TRBD1 is taken as the D call from the table, unchecked against the DNA. TRBV21-1 represents a pseudogene. The CDR3 contains 18 residues. This chain's CDR3 is CASITDLGQGTGNQPQHF. The CDR3 nucleotides are TGTGCCAGCATCACCGACCTGGGGCAGGGGACGGGCAATCAGCCCCAGCATTTT.

This sequence joins TRBV11-3 and TRBJ2-3, with TRBD2 identical over 7 bases. This CDR3 comprises 16 residues. The V segment lost 1 base and the J segment 0 bases; nucleotides outside the gene matches: 4. Looked up from germline, CDR1 is SGHNT and CDR2 is YENEEA. For the CDR3, the DNA is TGTGCCAGCAGCTTAGTTGGGAGGGCTAGCACAGATACGCAGTATTTT. Its protein is CASSLVGRASTDTQYF.

The chain recombines TRBV6-1 with TRBJ1-6, with D uncertain. This CDR3 region has 15 residues. With 4 bases removed from V and 6 bases from J, the gap between germline ends came to 13 bases. CDR1 is MNHNS and CDR2 is SASEGT in the germline V gene. The CDR3 DNA reads as TGTGCCAGCAGTGCGACACGGAGAATTAATTCACCCCTCCACTTT. This gives the protein CASSATRRINSPLHF.

This clone was seen just once. V and J are TRBV27 and TRBJ2-7; weak D call: TRBD2 (6 bases). Trimming stripped 4 bases from V and 3 bases from J, with 7 bases between. Germline CDR1 and CDR2: MNHEY and SMNVEV (reference sequence). CDR3 size: 12 residues. DNA of the CDR3: TGTGCCAGCAGTTCTAGCGTCTACGAGCAGTACTTC. It is translated as CASSSSVYEQYF.

This chain connects TRBV6-4 to TRBJ2-3; the D gene is possibly TRBD2 (5 bases). Per germline, CDR1 MRHNA and CDR2 SNTAGT. This CDR3 has 13 residues. The V gene lost 2 bases and the J gene lost 3 bases, with 6 bases spanning the gap. The chain's CDR3 is CASSDRETDTQYF. The CDR3 bases are TGTGCCAGCAGTGACAGGGAGACAGATACGCAGTATTTT.

The V gene is TRBV10-3, the J gene TRBJ2-5, with TRBD1 identical over 8 bases. The CDR3 is made up of 15 amino acids. Germline V gives CDR1 ENHRY, CDR2 SYGVKD. V was pared by 6 bases and J by 4 bases, with 10 bases of the junction left unmatched. In DNA, the CDR3 is TGTGCCATCAGCGCCGGACAGGGCGTGCGAGAGACCCAGTACTTC. Protein: CAISAGQGVRETQYF.

V usage is TRBV18 and J usage is TRBJ1-5, with a tentative D call TRBD1 (6 bases). CDR3 size: 15 residues. Germline CDR1 is KGHSH and CDR2 is LQKENI. The V gene lost 2 bases and the J gene lost 3 bases, with 11 bases spanning the gap. The CDR3 DNA reads TGTGCCAGCTCACCAAGGGGGGTAGCCAATCAGCCCCAGCATTTT. Amino acids: CASSPRGVANQPQHF.